These 18 T cell receptor beta chains were sequenced from one sample in a study of tumor-infiltrating lymphocytes in oesophageal squamous cell carcinoma. TCRdb redid the calling of the PCR reads with MiXCR, one entry per CDR3 protein. The data show just under 20,000 distinct CDR3 sequences, about 43% seen once. What was sequenced was normal esophageal tissue next to the tumor. These receptors were collected from a male donor with esophageal squamous cell carcinoma.

The CDR3 spells CASSEVRGSGRGREQYF. The CDR3 DNA follows: TGTGCCAGCAGTGAAGTGAGAGGTAGCGGGAGAGGTAGAGAGCAGTACTTC. The chain links TRBV6-1 to TRBJ2-4; 9 nucleotides align to TRBD2. The V and J ends lost 1 base and 13 bases, in that order; junction bases with no gene match: 17. The CDR3 is 17 amino acids. Germline CDR1 is MNHNS and CDR2 is SASEGT.

This clonotype was picked up many times. The chain recombines TRBV5-6 with TRBJ1-1; D is perhaps TRBD1 (6 bases). Per germline, CDR1 SGHDT and CDR2 YYEEEE. The length of the CDR3 is 14 residues. V was pared by 4 bases and J by 6 bases, with 16 bases between. DNA of the CDR3: TGTGCCAGCAGCACGACAGGTTATCCGGCTGAAGCTTTCTTT. Translating it yields CASSTTGYPAEAFF.

This chain links TRBV12-3 or TRBV12-4 with TRBJ2-4, with 8 bases fitting TRBD1. The tail of the sequence fits TRBJ2-1 better, so the J call may be wrong. The CDR3 totals 14 residues. This CDR3 reads CASSLDDRGIEQFF. The CDR3 DNA reads as TGTGCCAGCAGTTTAGATGACAGGGGCATTGAGCAGTTCTTC.

Comment on this clonotype: Here the CDR3 omits its conserved ending phenylalanine or tryptophan, so a read error is the likely source. The DNA is omitted, as the CDR3 cannot be located on it reliably, and the CDR3 follows TCRdb's listing. The chain is built from TRBV7-3 and TRBJ1-1; whether TRBD1, the table's D call, matches the DNA was not checked. CDR1 and CDR2 (germline): SGHTA, FQGTGA. Inclusive of both ends, the CDR3 amounts to 17 amino acids. The CDR3 sequence: CASSLRGRITTSSTSGQ.

As concerns this clonotype: A much larger clone lies one base from this, so it may be a read error. This chain uses TRBV14 with TRBJ2-5; unclear D gene. With the DNA end fitting TRBJ2-1 better, the J assignment may be wrong. The CDR3 loop spans 14 amino acids. CDR1 SGHDN and CDR2 FVKESK come from the germline V gene. CDR3 residues: CASSQEVGSYEQFF. As DNA, the CDR3 is TGTGCCAGCAGCCAAGAAGTCGGCTCCTACGAGCAGTTCTTC.

This clonotype was detected a few times. J is TRBJ2-3 and V is TRBV24-1, with 13 bases lining up with TRBD2. V dropped 4 bases and J dropped 2; count of bases not matched to a gene: 5. The CDR3 runs to 17 residues. In germline, CDR1 is KGHDR, CDR2 SFDVKD. CDR3: CATSDPGLAGATDTQYF. CDR3 DNA: TGTGCCACCAGTGACCCCGGACTAGCGGGGGCCACAGATACGCAGTATTTT.

With regard to this clonotype: The CDR3 does not end in the conserved phenylalanine or tryptophan, so this is likely a read error. Because the CDR3's place on the DNA is in doubt, the DNA is left out and the CDR3 is given as listed by TCRdb. The chain's CDR3 is CASSENRGVQETQYL. The chain employs TRBV6-2 or TRBV6-3 and TRBJ2-3; the table calls TRBD1, which could not be checked here. CDR1 is MNHEY and CDR2 is SVGEGT in the germline V gene. Both ends counted, the CDR3 spans 15 residues.

The CDR3 sequence is CASSESSAPQETQYF. The CDR3, as DNA: TGTGCCAGCAGTGAGTCTAGCGCTCCACAAGAGACCCAGTACTTC. The J gene is TRBJ2-7, the V gene TRBV2, with D maybe TRBD2 (6 bases). The J call is uncertain, as TRBJ2-5 better fits the DNA end. Germline V gene data show CDR1 as SNHLY and CDR2 as FYNNEI. The CDR3 length is 15 residues.

The sample holds a few counts of this clonotype. The CDR3 region has the DNA TGTGCCAGCAGCTCCGGACCAACTGGAAGCACAGATACGCAGTATTTT. This encodes CASSSGPTGSTDTQYF. This chain connects TRBV7-2 to TRBJ2-3; D ambiguous. Germline V gives CDR1 SGHTA, CDR2 FQGNSA. The CDR3 spans 16 residues. Trimming took off 4 bases at V and 0 bases at J, with 14 bases between the two ends.

The chain recombines TRBV2 with TRBJ2-5, with TRBD1 matching 9 bases. The J call is uncertain, as TRBJ2-1 better fits the DNA end. Germline V gene sequence: CDR1 SNHLY, CDR2 FYNNEI. The CDR3 has 14 amino acids. CDR3 loop: CASRGWTGEETQFF. CDR3 sequence (DNA): TGTGCCAGCAGGGGCTGGACAGGGGAGGAGACCCAGTTCTTC.

Many counts were recorded for this clonotype. With a much larger clone just one base away, this may be a read error. The genes are TRBV7-3 and TRBJ2-5, with D possibly TRBD2 on 6 matching bases. This CDR3 is 15 amino acids long. Trimming stripped 0 bases from V and 11 bases from J, with 19 bases between. Germline CDR1 is SGHTA and CDR2 is FQGTGA. The chain's CDR3 is CASSLTREHINEQYF. The CDR3 nucleotides read TGTGCCAGCAGCTTAACGCGGGAACACATCAATGAGCAGTACTTC.

The table lists this clonotype with many counts. The chain couples TRBV28 to TRBJ2-1; 7 nucleotides align to TRBD1. CDR3 length: 14 amino acids. Germline assignment: CDR1 MDHEN and CDR2 SYDVKM. V shed 6 bases and J 1 base; nucleotides not matched to a gene: 3. The CDR3 nucleotides are TGTGCCAGCAGACAGGGGAGTTCCTACAATGAGCAGTTCTTC. Translating it yields CASRQGSSYNEQFF.

By share of the sample, this clonotype is medium-sized (0.01 to 0.1%). The rearrangement links TRBV7-2 to TRBJ2-7, with 7 bases matching TRBD1. The germline V gene has CDR1 SGHTA and CDR2 FQGNSA. This CDR3 has 14 amino acids. Trimming removed 2 bases from V and 2 bases from J; junction bases left unmatched: 3. This chain's CDR3 is CASSLNRGPYEQYF. The CDR3, as DNA: TGTGCCAGCAGCTTAAACAGGGGCCCCTACGAGCAGTACTTC.

The rearrangement links TRBV6-8 to TRBJ2-1, with D perhaps TRBD2 (6 bases). The DNA end favors TRBJ2-7, so the J call may be wrong. The CDR3 is 13 amino acids. Germline-derived CDR1 and CDR2 are MNHGY and SAAAGT. CDR3 nucleotides: TGTGCCAGCAGCCGGGCGGGGACCTACGAGCAGTACTTC. This gives the protein CASSRAGTYEQYF.

This clonotype has just a few counts. This chain connects TRBV18 to TRBJ1-2, with 8 nucleotides matching TRBD1. This CDR3 is 15 amino acids long. Per germline, CDR1 KGHSH and CDR2 LQKENI. The trim removed 3 bases at V and 4 bases at J, leaving 7 bases unmatched. The CDR3 spells CASSPSVTGVYGYTF. In DNA, the CDR3 is TGTGCCAGCTCACCCTCCGTGACAGGGGTCTATGGCTACACCTTC. Complete variable domain (other parts from reference TRBV18 and TRBJ1-2): NAGVMQNPRHLVRRRGQEARLRCSPMKGHSHVYWYRQLPEEGLKFMVYLQKENIIDESGMPKERFSAEFPKEGPSILRIQQVVRGDSAAYFCASSPSVTGVYGYTFGSGTRLTVV.

DNA for the CDR3: TGTGCCAGCAGCCGCGACCGGGAAGAGACCCAGTACTTC. It encodes CASSRDREETQYF. V and J are TRBV7-6 and TRBJ2-1, with D hard to call. Gene TRBJ2-5 matches the end of the DNA better, so the J call may be wrong. CDR1 and CDR2 (germline): SGHVS, FNYEAQ. The CDR3 covers 13 residues.

The chain couples TRBV7-4 to TRBJ2-3; 9 nucleotides align to TRBD1. CDR1 and CDR2 (germline): SGHVT, SQSDAQ. CDR3 length: 16 residues. J lost 2 bases, V lost 4 bases, and 7 bases had no gene match. DNA for the CDR3: TGTGCCAGCAGCTCTCCTAGGGACAGGGACACAGATACGCAGTATTTT. Protein sequence: CASSSPRDRDTDTQYF.

This clonotype appeared once. The J gene is TRBJ2-1, the V gene TRBV7-6, with D uncertain. The J call is doubtful: the DNA matches TRBJ2-7 better. The germline CDR1 and CDR2 sequences are SGHVS and FNYEAQ. CDR3 size: 16 residues. The CDR3 DNA follows: TGTGCCAGCAGCTTAGCAGGGTGGGTCCTTTACAATGAGCAGTACTTC. Encoded protein: CASSLAGWVLYNEQYF.